Listed below are T cell receptor beta chains from one sample, sequenced in a study of blood T cell repertoires in COVID-19. Profiling relied on immunoSEQ multiplex PCR, and the TCRdb table lists in-frame clones only, not all of them. The repertoire holds approximately 84,000 clones, under 85% seen once, with 25% to 30% in the top ten. The sequenced sample consisted of peripheral blood. All receptors come from a woman older than 75 with acute or convalescent COVID-19. The CDR3 runs from the conserved cysteine through the conserved F or W. The order of the fields is J gene, V gene, clone size, D gene, CDR3 protein, CDR3 DNA. D genes are given only for firm matches. Size is stated for part of the rows, as once, few or many counts, or as a class when the clone is expanded.

J: TRBJ1-5; V: TRBV18; size: once; D: TRBD1; CDR3: CASSPQGTGNNQPQHF; DNA: TGTGCCAGCTCACCACAAGGGACAGGGAACAATCAGCCCCAGCATTTT
J: TRBJ1-1; V: TRBV6-5; size: -; D: -; CDR3: CASSNTGWGNTEAFF; DNA: TGTGCCAGCAGCAACACAGGATGGGGGAACACTGAAGCTTTCTTT
J: TRBJ2-1; V: TRBV4-1; size: few; D: TRBD2; CDR3: CASSPFSGERDEQFF; DNA: TGCGCCAGCAGCCCATTTAGCGGGGAAAGGGATGAGCAGTTCTTC
J: TRBJ2-1; V: TRBV7-2; size: -; D: TRBD2; CDR3: CASSSMTSGYNEQFF; DNA: TGTGCCAGCAGCTCAATGACTAGCGGTTACAATGAGCAGTTCTTC
J: TRBJ2-1; V: TRBV11-2; size: few; D: -; CDR3: CASSLASGGSYNEQFF; DNA: TGTGCCAGCAGCTTAGCCTCTGGCGGCTCCTACAATGAGCAGTTCTTC
J: TRBJ2-1; V: TRBV7-2; size: once; D: -; CDR3: CASSFGKQGLEQFF; DNA: TGTGCCAGCAGCTTTGGGAAACAGGGTTTGGAGCAGTTCTTC
J: TRBJ2-1; V: TRBV30; size: once; D: TRBD2; CDR3: CAWSGGGSYNEQFF; DNA: TGTGCCTGGAGTGGGGGGGGCTCCTACAATGAGCAGTTCTTC
J: TRBJ2-7; V: TRBV12-5; size: -; D: TRBD1; CDR3: CASGRLGQGALYEQYF; DNA: TGTGCTAGTGGCCGACTGGGACAGGGGGCTTTATACGAGCAGTACTTC
J: TRBJ2-3; V: TRBV5-1; size: -; D: TRBD2; CDR3: CASSLESSGSTDTQYF; DNA: TGCGCCAGCAGCTTGGAGTCTAGCGGCAGCACAGATACGCAGTATTTT
J: TRBJ2-7; V: TRBV7-9; size: -; D: -; CDR3: CASSPLYEQYF; DNA: TGTGCCAGCAGCCCCCTGTACGAGCAGTACTTC
J: TRBJ2-1; V: TRBV6-2/TRBV6-3; size: -; D: TRBD1; CDR3: CASSYRDRVGQFF; DNA: TGTGCCAGCAGTTACCGGGACAGGGTAGGGCAGTTCTTC
J: TRBJ2-2; V: TRBV6-2/TRBV6-3; size: -; D: TRBD1; CDR3: CASSYRGRPGELFF; DNA: TGTGCCAGCAGTTACAGGGGGCGGCCCGGGGAGCTGTTTTTT
J: TRBJ2-5; V: TRBV15; size: -; D: -; CDR3: CATSRQQGPGETQYF; DNA: TGTGCCACCAGCAGGCAGCAGGGGCCGGGGGAGACCCAGTACTTC
J: TRBJ2-7; V: TRBV19; size: -; D: TRBD2; CDR3: CASSIGGLKAYEQYF; DNA: TGTGCCAGTAGTATTGGGGGACTAAAGGCCTACGAGCAGTACTTC
J: TRBJ2-1; V: TRBV6-5; size: -; D: TRBD1; CDR3: CASSYSSGTGINEQFF; DNA: TGTGCCAGCAGTTACTCGTCCGGGACAGGGATCAATGAGCAGTTCTTC
J: TRBJ2-5; V: TRBV5-1; size: -; D: -; CDR3: CASSFMRVGQETQYF; DNA: TGCGCCAGCAGCTTTATGCGGGTAGGCCAAGAGACCCAGTACTTC
J: TRBJ2-2; V: TRBV12-5; size: -; D: -; CDR3: CASGPGGASNTGELFF; DNA: TGTGCTAGTGGTCCCGGAGGAGCGTCGAACACCGGGGAGCTGTTTTTT
J: TRBJ1-1; V: TRBV5-1; size: -; D: -; CDR3: CASSLLQSGGSEAFF; DNA: TGCGCCAGCAGCTTGCTACAGTCGGGCGGGAGTGAAGCTTTCTTT
J: TRBJ2-1; V: TRBV20-1; size: -; D: -; CDR3: CSANLANEQFF; DNA: TGCAGTGCAAACCTAGCGAATGAGCAGTTCTTC
J: TRBJ2-1; V: TRBV9; size: -; D: TRBD2; CDR3: CASSVYRGRHNEQFF; DNA: TGTGCCAGCAGCGTATATCGCGGGAGGCACAATGAGCAGTTCTTC
J: TRBJ1-3; V: TRBV5-8; size: -; D: TRBD1; CDR3: CASSRPSGTEGNTIYF; DNA: TGTGCCAGCAGCCGACCATCCGGGACAGAAGGAAACACCATATATTTT
J: TRBJ2-5; V: TRBV4-3; size: -; D: TRBD1; CDR3: CASSQGTGGRQETQYF; DNA: TGCGCCAGCAGCCAGGGGACAGGGGGCCGACAAGAGACCCAGTACTTC
J: TRBJ1-2; V: TRBV6-5; size: -; D: -; CDR3: CASLGGYGGYTF; DNA: TGTGCCAGTCTGGGGGGTTATGGTGGCTACACCTTC
J: TRBJ2-1; V: TRBV18; size: -; D: TRBD2; CDR3: CASSLGTRDHDEQFF; DNA: TGTGCCAGCTCACTTGGGACTAGGGATCATGATGAGCAGTTCTTC
J: TRBJ2-3; V: TRBV9; size: -; D: TRBD1; CDR3: CASSVGTGSTDTQYF; DNA: TGTGCCAGCAGCGTCGGGACAGGAAGCACAGATACGCAGTATTTT
J: TRBJ2-1; V: TRBV3-1/TRBV3-2; size: -; D: -; CDR3: CASSQDQAAGSYNEQFF; DNA: TGTGCCAGCAGCCAAGATCAGGCAGCAGGATCCTACAATGAGCAGTTCTTC
J: TRBJ2-2; V: TRBV7-9; size: -; D: -; CDR3: CASSPGVATNTGELFF; DNA: TGTGCCAGCAGCCCCGGGGTGGCGACGAACACCGGGGAGCTGTTTTTT
J: TRBJ2-5; V: TRBV28; size: -; D: -; CDR3: CASQGGADKYQETQYF; DNA: TGTGCCAGTCAAGGGGGGGCAGATAAGTACCAAGAGACCCAGTACTTC
J: TRBJ1-6; V: TRBV6-1; size: -; D: TRBD1; CDR3: CASSELGDRGHSPLHF; DNA: TGTGCCAGCAGTGAGTTAGGGGACAGGGGACATTCACCCCTCCACTTT
J: TRBJ2-5; V: TRBV5-1; size: -; D: TRBD1; CDR3: CASSLDRGRQETQYF; DNA: TGCGCCAGCAGCTTGGACAGGGGGCGCCAAGAGACCCAGTACTTC
J: TRBJ2-1; V: TRBV19; size: once; D: -; CDR3: CASSKFGHSYNEQFF; DNA: TGTGCCAGTAGTAAGTTTGGGCACTCCTACAATGAGCAGTTCTTC
J: TRBJ2-1; V: TRBV7-3; size: -; D: -; CDR3: CASSPSPGHEQFF; DNA: TGTGCCAGCAGCCCCTCTCCAGGCCATGAGCAGTTCTTC
J: TRBJ1-2; V: TRBV12-3/TRBV12-4; size: -; D: -; CDR3: CASSFGPGGYTF; DNA: TGTGCCAGCAGTTTTGGGCCAGGCGGCTACACCTTC
J: TRBJ1-2; V: TRBV5-1; size: -; D: TRBD1; CDR3: CASSLGDRNYGYTF; DNA: TGCGCCAGCAGCTTGGGGGACAGGAACTATGGCTACACCTTC
J: TRBJ2-5; V: TRBV29-1; size: -; D: -; CDR3: CSVARAQETQYF; DNA: TGCAGCGTTGCCAGGGCCCAAGAGACCCAGTACTTC
J: TRBJ2-3; V: TRBV28; size: -; D: TRBD2; CDR3: CASMRGGDTDTQYF; DNA: TGTGCCAGCATGAGGGGAGGGGATACAGATACGCAGTATTTT
J: TRBJ1-5; V: TRBV19; size: -; D: -; CDR3: CASRGMDRDSNQPQHF; DNA: TGTGCCAGTCGAGGGATGGACAGAGATAGCAATCAGCCCCAGCATTTT